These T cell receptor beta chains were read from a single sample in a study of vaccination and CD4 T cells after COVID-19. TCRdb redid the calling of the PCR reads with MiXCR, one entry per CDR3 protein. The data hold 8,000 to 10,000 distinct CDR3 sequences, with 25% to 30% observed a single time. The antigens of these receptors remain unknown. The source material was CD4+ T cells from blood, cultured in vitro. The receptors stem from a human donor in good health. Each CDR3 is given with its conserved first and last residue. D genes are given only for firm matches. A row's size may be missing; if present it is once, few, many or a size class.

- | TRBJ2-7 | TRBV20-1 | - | TGCAGTGCTAGAGTACCACCCATCCCCGAGCAGTACTTC | CSARVPPIPEQYF
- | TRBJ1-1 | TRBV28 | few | TGTGCCAGCGGCCGGGGGGGTAACACTGAAGCTTTCTTT | CASGRGGNTEAFF
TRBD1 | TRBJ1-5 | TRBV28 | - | TGTGCCAGCAGTTTATCTCGCGGGCCCGGGACAGGGGACCAGCCCCAGCATTTT | CASSLSRGPGTGDQPQHF
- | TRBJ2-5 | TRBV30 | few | TGTGCCTTGATGGACAGTTACCAAGAGACCCAGTACTTC | CALMDSYQETQYF
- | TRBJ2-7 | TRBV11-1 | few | TGTGCCAGCAGCCCGAAGAGCTCCTACGAGCAGTACTTC | CASSPKSSYEQYF
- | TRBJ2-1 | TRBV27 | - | TGTGCCAGCAGTATTATAGGCAATGAGCAGTTCTTC | CASSIIGNEQFF
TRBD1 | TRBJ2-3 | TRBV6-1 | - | TGTGCCAGCAGTCCTTTGACAGGGAAGGGGTCAGATACGCAGTATTTT | CASSPLTGKGSDTQYF
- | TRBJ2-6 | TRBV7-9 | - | TGTGCCAGCAGCAAACGCGTGACTGGGGCCAACGTCCTGACTTTC | CASSKRVTGANVLTF
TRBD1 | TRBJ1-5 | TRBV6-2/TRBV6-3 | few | TGTGCCAGCAGTTACCCGCCAACCCCGGGACAGGGGTACCAGCCCCAGCATTTT | CASSYPPTPGQGYQPQHF
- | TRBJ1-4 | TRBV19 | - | TGTGCCAGTACACTCGCCGGGACAAGCGCAACTAATGAAAAACTGTTTTTT | CASTLAGTSATNEKLFF
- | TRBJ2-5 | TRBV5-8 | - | TGTGCCAGCAGCCGGCAGGGGATGGGGGGGACCCAGTACTTC | CASSRQGMGGTQYF
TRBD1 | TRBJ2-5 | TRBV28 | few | TGTGCCAGCAGTTCCCTACAGGGGGCAGAGACCCAGTACTTC | CASSSLQGAETQYF
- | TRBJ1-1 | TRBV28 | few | TGTGCCAGCAGTTTAGCTAGTATGGGCGTGTTAACTGAAGCTTTCTTT | CASSLASMGVLTEAFF
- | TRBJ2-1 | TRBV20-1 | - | TGCAGTGCTAGCCCATCGTTTAGGTACCACTCCTACAATGAGCAGTTCTTC | CSASPSFRYHSYNEQFF
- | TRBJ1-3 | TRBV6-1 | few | TGTGCCGGAACGAGGACCTCTGGAAACACCATATATTTT | CAGTRTSGNTIYF
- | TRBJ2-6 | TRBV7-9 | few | TGTGCCAGCAGCTTAGGGCAAGGGGCTTTGGGGGCCAACGTCCTGACTTTC | CASSLGQGALGANVLTF
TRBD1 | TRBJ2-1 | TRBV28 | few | TGTGCCAGCAGTTCGTACGGGACAGGGGGTCGCAATGAGCAGTTCTTC | CASSSYGTGGRNEQFF
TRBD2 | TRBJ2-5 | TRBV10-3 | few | TGTGCCATCAAAGGGCGGGAGGGATCGCGGGGGAGTGAGACCCAGTACTTC | CAIKGREGSRGSETQYF
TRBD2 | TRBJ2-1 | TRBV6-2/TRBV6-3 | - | TGTGCCAGCAGTTTTAGTAGCGGGAGAAGTAATGAGCAGTTCTTC | CASSFSSGRSNEQFF
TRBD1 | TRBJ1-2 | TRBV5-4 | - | TGTGCCAGCAGCACGACCGGGGACAGGGTAGTCTATGGCTACACCTTC | CASSTTGDRVVYGYTF
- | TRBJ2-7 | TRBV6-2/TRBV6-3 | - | TGTGCCAGCAGTTCCGCCTCCTACGAGCAGTACTTC | CASSSASYEQYF
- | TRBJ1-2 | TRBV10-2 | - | TGCGCCAGCAGGAGCCAGGAACTTGTCGGTTATGGCTACACCTTC | CASRSQELVGYGYTF
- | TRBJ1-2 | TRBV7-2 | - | TGTGCCAGCAGCTTAGGCCAAGGGGGGGCCTATGGCTACACCTTC | CASSLGQGGAYGYTF
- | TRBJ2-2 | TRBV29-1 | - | TGCAGCGTGCAAGCGTTACAGAGGGAGCTGTTTTTT | CSVQALQRELFF
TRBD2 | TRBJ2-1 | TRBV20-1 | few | TGCAGTGCTAGAGATCTAGCGGGAGTCTACAATGAGCAGTTCTTC | CSARDLAGVYNEQFF
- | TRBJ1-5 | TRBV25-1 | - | TGTGCCAGCAGTCTCGGGCTCGATCAGCCCCAGCATTTT | CASSLGLDQPQHF
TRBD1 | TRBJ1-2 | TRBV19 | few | TGTGCCAGTAGTATACTCTCCCACAGGGGCCAGAAGTATGGCTACACCTTC | CASSILSHRGQKYGYTF
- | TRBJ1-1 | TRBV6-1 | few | TGTGCCAGCAATGGCGTGGCAGGCCGACGTAGGTTTGAAGCTTTCTTT | CASNGVAGRRRFEAFF
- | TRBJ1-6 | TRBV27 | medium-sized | TGTGCCAGCAGTTCCCAGGGGAGCGGTTCACCCCTCCACTTT | CASSSQGSGSPLHF
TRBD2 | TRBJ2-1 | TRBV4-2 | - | TGTGCCAGCAGCCAAGGACTAGCGGGGTACAATGAGCAGTTCTTC | CASSQGLAGYNEQFF
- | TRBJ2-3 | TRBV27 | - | TGTGCCAGCAGTTTTCCTAGCGTTTCGGATACGCAGTATTTT | CASSFPSVSDTQYF
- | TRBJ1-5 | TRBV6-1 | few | TGTGCCAGCAGTGAAATGGCGGATCAGCCCCAGCATTTT | CASSEMADQPQHF
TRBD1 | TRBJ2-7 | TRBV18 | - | TGTGCCAGCTCACCGACCTTTAGGGACAGGGGGTACGAGCAGTACTTC | CASSPTFRDRGYEQYF
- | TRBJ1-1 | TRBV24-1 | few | TGTGCCACCAGACCCAGGACGGAGAACACTGAAGCTTTCTTT | CATRPRTENTEAFF
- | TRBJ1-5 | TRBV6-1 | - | TGTGCCAGCAGCGGACAGCCAAATCAGCCCCAGCATTTT | CASSGQPNQPQHF
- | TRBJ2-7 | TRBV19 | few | TGTGCCAGTAGTCTCAGGGGCCTATCCTCCTACGAGCAGTACTTC | CASSLRGLSSYEQYF
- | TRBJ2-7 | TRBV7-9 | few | TGTGCCAGCAGCAGAATCGGCGTCTCCTACGAGCAGTACTTC | CASSRIGVSYEQYF
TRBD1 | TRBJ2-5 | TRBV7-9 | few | TGTGCCAGCAGCCGGACAGGGGGGGCAGAGACCCAGTACTTC | CASSRTGGAETQYF
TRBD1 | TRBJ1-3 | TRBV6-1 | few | TGTGCCAGCAGTGCAGGGGGCACGGCTGGAAACACCATATATTTT | CASSAGGTAGNTIYF
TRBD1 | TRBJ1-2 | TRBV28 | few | TGTGCCAGCAGTCTTGGGACAGGGGGCGGCTACACCTTC | CASSLGTGGGYTF
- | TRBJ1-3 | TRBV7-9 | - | TGTGCCAGCAGCTTAGTAGTGGGCAGGGGCTCTGGAAACACCATATATTTT | CASSLVVGRGSGNTIYF
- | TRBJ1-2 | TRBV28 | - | TGTGCCAGCAGCCCGGGGGGGGGCTATGGCTACACCTTC | CASSPGGGYGYTF
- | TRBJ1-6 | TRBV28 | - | TGTGCCAGCAGTTTTCCAGAGGAAGATAATTCACCCCTCCACTTT | CASSFPEEDNSPLHF
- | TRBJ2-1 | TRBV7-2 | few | TGTGCCAGCAGCTTAGTATCTGGGGGCTACAATGAGCAGTTCTTC | CASSLVSGGYNEQFF
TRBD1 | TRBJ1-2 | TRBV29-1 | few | TGCAGCGTTGAAGGGGGCAGGGGGGACTATGGCTACACCTTC | CSVEGGRGDYGYTF
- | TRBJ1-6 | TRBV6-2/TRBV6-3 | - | TGTGCCAGCAGTTACGACGGGAGCTCCTATAATTCACCCCTCCACTTT | CASSYDGSSYNSPLHF
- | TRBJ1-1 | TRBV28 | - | TGTGCCAGCAGTTTAGTGTCCCAGGGGTGGACTGAAGCTTTCTTT | CASSLVSQGWTEAFF
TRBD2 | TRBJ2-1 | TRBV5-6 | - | TGTGCCAGCAGCTTGGATAGCGGGCGTTACAATGAGCAGTTCTTC | CASSLDSGRYNEQFF
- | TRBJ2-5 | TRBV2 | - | TGTGCCAGCAGCCCCCTCCGGGGATCGCAAGAGACCCAGTACTTC | CASSPLRGSQETQYF